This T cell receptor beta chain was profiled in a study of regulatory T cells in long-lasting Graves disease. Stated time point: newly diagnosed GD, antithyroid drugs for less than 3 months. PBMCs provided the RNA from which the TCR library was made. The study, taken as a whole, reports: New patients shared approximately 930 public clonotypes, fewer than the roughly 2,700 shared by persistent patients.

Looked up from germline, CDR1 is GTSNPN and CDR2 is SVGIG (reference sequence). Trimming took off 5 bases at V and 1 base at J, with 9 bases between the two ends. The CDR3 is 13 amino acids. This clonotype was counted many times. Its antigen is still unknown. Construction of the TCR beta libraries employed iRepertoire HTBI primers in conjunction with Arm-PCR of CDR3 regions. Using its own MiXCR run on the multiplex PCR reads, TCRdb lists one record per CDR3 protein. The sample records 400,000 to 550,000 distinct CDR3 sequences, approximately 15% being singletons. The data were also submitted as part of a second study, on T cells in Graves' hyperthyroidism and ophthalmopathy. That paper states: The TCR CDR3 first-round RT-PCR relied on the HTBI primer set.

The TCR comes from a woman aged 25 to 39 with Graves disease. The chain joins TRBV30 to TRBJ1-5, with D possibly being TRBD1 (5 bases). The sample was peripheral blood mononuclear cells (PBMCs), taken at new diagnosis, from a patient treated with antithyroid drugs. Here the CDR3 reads CAWARDSNQPQHF. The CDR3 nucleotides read TGTGCCTGGGCCAGGGACAGCAATCAGCCCCAGCATTTT.